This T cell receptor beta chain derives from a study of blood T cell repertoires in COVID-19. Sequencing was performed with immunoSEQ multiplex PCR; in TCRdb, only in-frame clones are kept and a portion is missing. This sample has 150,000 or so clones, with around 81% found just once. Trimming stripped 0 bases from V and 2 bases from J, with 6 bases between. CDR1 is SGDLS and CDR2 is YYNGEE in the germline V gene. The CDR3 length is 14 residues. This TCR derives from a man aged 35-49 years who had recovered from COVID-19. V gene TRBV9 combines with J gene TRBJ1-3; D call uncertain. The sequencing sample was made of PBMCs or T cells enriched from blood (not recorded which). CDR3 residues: CASSVVGAGNTIYF. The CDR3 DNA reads TGTGCCAGCAGCGTAGTAGGAGCTGGAAACACCATATATTTT.